Below are 16 T cell receptor beta chains sequenced from a single sample in a study of breast tumors, draining lymph nodes, adjacent tissues. MiXCR, run by TCRdb on the multiplex PCR reads, gives a single entry per CDR3 protein. This table holds roughly 260,000 distinct CDR3 sequences, under 35% found once. Breast cancer patients provided tissue from their axillary draining lymph nodes. Sequencing was performed on axillary lymph node tissue. These receptors were collected from a female donor with breast cancer. Some clones in this sample may be carry-over from other donors' samples.

This clonotype has ten or more counts. This chain connects TRBV25-1 to TRBJ2-2; no reliable D call. The V gene lost 1 base and the J gene lost 6 bases, with 9 bases spanning the gap. Germline CDR1 is MGHDK and CDR2 is SYGVNS. The CDR3 has 14 residues. The CDR3 sequence: CASSESVNAGELFF. CDR3 bases: TGTGCCAGCAGTGAATCAGTTAACGCCGGGGAGCTGTTTTTT.

J is TRBJ2-5 and V is TRBV5-8; 7 bases are a match to TRBD2. The CDR3 spans 15 residues. Germline V CDR1 and CDR2: SGHTS, YDEGEE. The ends lost 4 bases at V and 5 bases at J; junction bases unmatched: 11. CDR3 loop: CASSAGTTGSETQYF. As DNA, the CDR3 is TGTGCCAGCAGCGCCGGGACTACCGGGAGTGAGACCCAGTACTTC. The complete variable domain, with remaining parts taken from reference TRBV5-8 and TRBJ2-5, reads EAGVTQSPTHLIKTRGQQATLRCSPISGHTSVYWYQQALGLGLQFLLWYDEGEERNRGNFPPRFSGRQFPNYSSELNVNALELEDSALYLCASSAGTTGSETQYFGPGTRLLVL.

J is TRBJ2-5 and V is TRBV29-1, with D maybe TRBD1 (6 bases). The CDR3 has 13 residues. V was clipped by 1 base and J by 0 bases, with 6 bases between them. From germline, CDR1 is SQVTM and CDR2 ANQGSEA. CDR3 in amino acids: CSVEGTDQETQYF. CDR3 nucleotide sequence: TGCAGCGTTGAAGGGACAGACCAAGAGACCCAGTACTTC.

For this clonotype: Because it lacks the conserved phenylalanine or tryptophan at the end, this CDR3 is likely a read error. The chain's CDR3 is CSVQGNWNTDTQYS. The CDR3 nucleotides are TGCAGCGTGCAGGGTAATTGGAACACAGATACACAGTATTCT. V usage is TRBV29-1 and J usage is TRBJ2-3, with D tentatively TRBD1 (5 bases). The length of the CDR3 is 14 residues. Per germline, CDR1 SQVTM and CDR2 ANQGSEA.

There are many counts of this clonotype. The genes are TRBV29-1 and TRBJ2-1; 9 nucleotides match TRBD2. Germline assignment: CDR1 SQVTM and CDR2 ANQGSEA. The CDR3 contains 17 residues. Trimming took 6 bases from V and 1 from J; bases not matched to a gene: 13. The CDR3 is CSVQLILGLASYNEQFF. For the CDR3, the DNA is TGCAGCGTACAACTAATACTGGGACTAGCATCCTACAATGAGCAGTTCTTC.

CDR3: CASSLDRVTGELDLQETQYF. The CDR3 DNA reads as TGTGCCAGCAGCTTAGACAGGGTAACCGGGGAGCTGGATCTCCAAGAGACCCAGTACTTC. The V call is TRBV7-2, the J call TRBJ2-5; a possible D gene is TRBD1 (6 bases). V was cut by 1 base and J by 1 base, with 25 bases left in between. The CDR3 runs 20 residues. The V gene's germline CDR1 is SGHTA and CDR2 FQGNSA.

This clonotype came up many times. This chain links TRBV10-3 with TRBJ2-4, with D unresolved. V shed 2 bases and J shed 6 bases, with 8 bases lying between them. This CDR3 has 13 residues. Germline assignment: CDR1 ENHRY and CDR2 SYGVKD. The CDR3 is CAISEDSLNIQYF. The CDR3 DNA follows: TGTGCCATCAGTGAGGACTCACTAAACATTCAGTACTTC.

This clonotype was picked up many times. The chain recombines TRBV20-1 with TRBJ2-5; 9 bases are shared with TRBD2. The CDR3 spans 15 residues. In germline, CDR1 is DFQATT, CDR2 SNEGSKA (reference sequence). J was trimmed by 5 bases and V by 0 bases; bases with no gene match: 7. In nucleotides, the CDR3 is TGCAGTGCTAGAGAGGGACTAGCCCGTCGGGAGACCCAGTACTTC. Translating it yields CSAREGLARRETQYF.

In this sample, this clonotype turned up many times. The J gene is TRBJ2-7, the V gene TRBV20-1; D gene ambiguous. CDR1 DFQATT and CDR2 SNEGSKA come from the germline V gene (reference sequence). Trimming cost V 7 bases and J 7 bases, with 14 bases left between them. CDR3 size: 11 residues. This CDR3 is CSVFIVLEQYF. The CDR3, as DNA: TGCAGTGTCTTTATAGTTCTGGAGCAGTACTTC.

Comments on this clonotype: A read error may explain this, as a much larger clone is one base away. A read error is likely, as this CDR3 ends without the conserved phenylalanine or tryptophan. The chain links TRBV7-9 to TRBJ2-1; D unresolved. Germline CDR1 reads SEHNR; CDR2 reads FQNEAQ (reference sequence). The CDR3 has 13 residues. V was pared by 8 bases and J by 9 bases, with 17 bases between. The CDR3 sequence: CASLPAGGVEQFL. CDR3 nucleotide sequence: TGTGCCAGCCTACCGGCCGGTGGTGTTGAGCAGTTCCTC.

This clonotype appeared a few times. V usage is TRBV20-1 and J usage is TRBJ1-1; 7 nucleotides align to TRBD1. CDR1 is DFQATT, CDR2 SNEGSKA, per germline (reference sequence). The CDR3 spans 12 residues. With 7 bases clipped from V and 5 bases from J, the junction kept 7 bases outside the gene matches. CDR3 nucleotide sequence: TGCAGTGTCGACAGGGAGGGTACTGAAGCTTTCTTT. Translating gives CSVDREGTEAFF.

This clonotype was counted at least ten times. The chain joins TRBV5-6 to TRBJ2-7; TRBD1 might be the D (5 bases). Trimming left V 1 base short and J 2 bases short, with 13 bases between. Germline CDR1 and CDR2: SGHDT and YYEEEE. CDR3 size: 15 residues. CDR3 loop: CASSLLWVGAYEQYF. The CDR3 DNA reads as TGTGCCAGCAGCTTGTTGTGGGTAGGGGCCTACGAGCAGTACTTC.

Concerning this clonotype: A much bigger clone sits one base away, suggesting this may be a read error. J is TRBJ1-2 and V is TRBV4-1; D is ambiguous. V lost 1 base and J lost 8, with 17 bases in between. Germline V gene lookup returns CDR1 MGHRA and CDR2 YSYEKL. CDR3 length: 15 amino acids. The CDR3 DNA reads TGCGCCAGCAGCCAAGGTCTCGGAGCCCCAAGGGGCTACACCTTC. It encodes CASSQGLGAPRGYTF.

The gene calls are TRBV3-1 and TRBJ2-1; weak D call: TRBD1 (5 bases). Trimming left V 0 bases short and J 5 bases short, with 8 bases between. The CDR3 extends over 14 amino acids. Looked up from germline, CDR1 is LGHDT and CDR2 is YNNKEL (reference sequence). The CDR3 nucleotides are TGTGCCAGCAGCCAAGAGCCGACAGACAATGAGCAGTTCTTC. Translated, it gives CASSQEPTDNEQFF.

In this sample, this clonotype turned up many times. This chain links TRBV5-4 with TRBJ2-1, with TRBD2 matching 8 bases. The CDR3 sequence is 15 residues long. CDR1 SGHNT and CDR2 YYREEE come from the germline V gene (reference sequence). After removal of 5 bases from V and 5 bases from J, the junction contained 9 bases not matched to a gene. This CDR3 reads CASSEGGRPDNEQFF. CDR3 in DNA: TGTGCCAGCAGTGAGGGCGGGAGGCCCGACAATGAGCAGTTCTTC.

In regard to this clonotype: Possible read error: a much larger clone is one base away. This chain connects TRBV6-5 to TRBJ2-7, with 8 bases that match TRBD1. CDR1 and CDR2 from the germline V gene are MNHEY and SVGAGI. The CDR3 totals 14 residues. The V gene end was trimmed by 6 bases and the J gene end by 4 bases; junction bases not matched to a gene: 8. The CDR3 protein is CASRAQGAKYEQYF. For the CDR3, the DNA is TGTGCCAGCAGAGCCCAGGGGGCGAAGTACGAGCAGTACTTC.